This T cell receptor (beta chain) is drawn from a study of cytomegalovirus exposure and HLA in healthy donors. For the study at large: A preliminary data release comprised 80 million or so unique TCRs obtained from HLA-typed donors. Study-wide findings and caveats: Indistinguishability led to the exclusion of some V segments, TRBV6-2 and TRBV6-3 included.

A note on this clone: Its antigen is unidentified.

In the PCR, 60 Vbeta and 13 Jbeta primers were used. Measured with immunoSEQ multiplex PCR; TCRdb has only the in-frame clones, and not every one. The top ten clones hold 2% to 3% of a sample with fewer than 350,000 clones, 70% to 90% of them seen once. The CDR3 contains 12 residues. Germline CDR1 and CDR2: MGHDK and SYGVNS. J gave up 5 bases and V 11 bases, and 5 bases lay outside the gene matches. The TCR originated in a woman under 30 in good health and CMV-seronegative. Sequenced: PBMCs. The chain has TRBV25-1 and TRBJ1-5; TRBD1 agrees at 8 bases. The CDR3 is CALDRAYQPQHF. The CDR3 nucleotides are TGTGCCTTGGACAGGGCGTATCAGCCCCAGCATTTT.